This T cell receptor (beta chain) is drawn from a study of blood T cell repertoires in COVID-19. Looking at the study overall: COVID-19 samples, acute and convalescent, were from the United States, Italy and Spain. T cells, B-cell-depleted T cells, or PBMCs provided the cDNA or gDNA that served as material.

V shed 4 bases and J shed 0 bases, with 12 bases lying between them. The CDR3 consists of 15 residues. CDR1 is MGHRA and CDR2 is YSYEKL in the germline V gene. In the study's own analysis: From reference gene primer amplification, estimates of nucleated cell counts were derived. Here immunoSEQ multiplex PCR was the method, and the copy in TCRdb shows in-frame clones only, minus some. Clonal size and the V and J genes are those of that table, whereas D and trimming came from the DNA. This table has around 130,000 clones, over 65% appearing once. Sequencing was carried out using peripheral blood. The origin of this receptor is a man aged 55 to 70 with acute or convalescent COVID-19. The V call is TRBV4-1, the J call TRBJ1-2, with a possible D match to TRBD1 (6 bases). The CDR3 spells CASSPQTGPNYGYTF. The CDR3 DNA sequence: TGCGCCAGCAGCCCCCAGACAGGCCCTAACTATGGCTACACCTTC.